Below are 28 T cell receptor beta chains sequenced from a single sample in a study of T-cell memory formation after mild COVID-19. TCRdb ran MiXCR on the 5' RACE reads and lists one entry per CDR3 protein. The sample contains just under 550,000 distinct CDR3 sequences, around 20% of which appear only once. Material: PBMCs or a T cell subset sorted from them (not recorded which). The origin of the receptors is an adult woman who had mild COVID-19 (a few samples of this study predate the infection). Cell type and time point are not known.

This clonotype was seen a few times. CDR3 sequence reads: CASRPTGRETQYF. The CDR3 DNA follows: TGTGCCAGCCGTCCGACCGGGAGAGAGACCCAGTACTTC. This chain uses TRBV2 with TRBJ2-5; a weak D match, TRBD2 (6 bases). There are 13 residues in the CDR3. Per germline, CDR1 SNHLY and CDR2 FYNNEI. V gave up 8 bases and J gave up 4 bases, with 14 bases separating them. Combining the CDR3 with reference TRBV2 and TRBJ2-5 gives the whole variable domain EPEVTQTPSHQVTQMGQEVILRCVPISNHLYFYWYRQILGQKVEFLVSFYNNEISEKSEIFDDQFSVERPDGSNFTLKIRSTKLEDSAMYFCASRPTGRETQYFGPGTRLLVL.

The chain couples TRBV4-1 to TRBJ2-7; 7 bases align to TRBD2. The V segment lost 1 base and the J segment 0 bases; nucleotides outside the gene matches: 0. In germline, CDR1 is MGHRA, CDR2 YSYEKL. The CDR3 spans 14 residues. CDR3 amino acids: CASSQGGSSYEQYF. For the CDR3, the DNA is TGCGCCAGCAGCCAAGGCGGGAGCTCCTACGAGCAGTACTTC.

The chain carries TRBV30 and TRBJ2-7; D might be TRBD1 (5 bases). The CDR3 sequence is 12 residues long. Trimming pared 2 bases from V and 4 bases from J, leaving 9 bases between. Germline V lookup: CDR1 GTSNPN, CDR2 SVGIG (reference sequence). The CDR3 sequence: CAWSSAGYEQYF. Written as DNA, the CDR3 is TGTGCCTGGAGTTCGGCAGGGTACGAGCAGTACTTC.

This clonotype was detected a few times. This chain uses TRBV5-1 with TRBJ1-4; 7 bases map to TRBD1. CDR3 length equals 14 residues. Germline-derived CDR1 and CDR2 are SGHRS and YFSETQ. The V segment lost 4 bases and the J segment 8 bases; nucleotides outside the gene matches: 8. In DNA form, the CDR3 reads TGCGCCAGCAGCCCAAGACAGGGTAGAGAAAAACTGTTTTTT. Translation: CASSPRQGREKLFF.

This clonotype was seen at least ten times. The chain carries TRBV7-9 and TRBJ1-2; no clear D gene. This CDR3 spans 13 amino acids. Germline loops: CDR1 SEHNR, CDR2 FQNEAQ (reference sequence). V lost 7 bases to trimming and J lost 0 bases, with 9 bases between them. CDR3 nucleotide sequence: TGTGCCAGCAACTTTGACCCTAACTATGGCTACACCTTC. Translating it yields CASNFDPNYGYTF.

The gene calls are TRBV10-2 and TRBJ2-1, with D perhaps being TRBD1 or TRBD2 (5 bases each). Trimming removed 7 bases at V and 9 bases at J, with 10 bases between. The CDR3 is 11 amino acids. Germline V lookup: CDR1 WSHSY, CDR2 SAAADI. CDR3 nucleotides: TGCGCCAGCATCAAGGGGAGTGAGCAGTTCTTC. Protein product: CASIKGSEQFF.

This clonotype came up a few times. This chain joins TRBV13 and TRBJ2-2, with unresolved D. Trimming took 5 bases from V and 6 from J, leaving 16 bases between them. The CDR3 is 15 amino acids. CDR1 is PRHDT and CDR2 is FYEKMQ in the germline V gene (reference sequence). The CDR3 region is CASSKPAVRAGELFF. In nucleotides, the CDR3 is TGTGCCAGCAGCAAGCCCGCTGTTCGGGCCGGGGAGCTGTTTTTT.

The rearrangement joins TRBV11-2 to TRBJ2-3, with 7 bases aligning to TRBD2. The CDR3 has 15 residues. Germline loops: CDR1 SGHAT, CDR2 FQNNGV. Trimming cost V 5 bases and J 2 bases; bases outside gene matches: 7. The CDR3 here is CASSKRDRVTDTQYF. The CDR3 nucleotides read TGTGCCAGCAGCAAGCGGGACCGAGTCACAGATACGCAGTATTTT.

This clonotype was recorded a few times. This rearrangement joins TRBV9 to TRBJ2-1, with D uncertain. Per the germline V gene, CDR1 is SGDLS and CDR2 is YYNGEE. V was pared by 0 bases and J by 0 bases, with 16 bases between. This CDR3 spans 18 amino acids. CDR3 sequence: CASSVESTLTFSYNEQFF. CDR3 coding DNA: TGTGCCAGCAGCGTAGAGAGTACCCTCACCTTCTCCTACAATGAGCAGTTCTTC. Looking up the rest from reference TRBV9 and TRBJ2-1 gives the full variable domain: DSGVTQTPKHLITATGQRVTLRCSPRSGDLSVYWYQQSLDQGLQFLIQYYNGEERAKGNILERFSAQQFPDLHSELNLSSLELGDSALYFCASSVESTLTFSYNEQFFGPGTRLTVL.

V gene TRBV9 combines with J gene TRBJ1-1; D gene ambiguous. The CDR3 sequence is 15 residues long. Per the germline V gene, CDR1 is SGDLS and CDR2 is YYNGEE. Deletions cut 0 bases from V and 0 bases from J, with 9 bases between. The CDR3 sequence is CASSVAPKVNTEAFF. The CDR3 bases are TGTGCCAGCAGCGTAGCCCCCAAGGTGAACACTGAAGCTTTCTTT.

This chain's CDR3 is CASSMEMKDRGTDTQYF. CDR3 bases: TGTGCCAGCAGCATGGAGATGAAGGACAGAGGAACAGATACGCAGTATTTT. The chain has TRBV21-1 and TRBJ2-3; TRBD1 is the table's D call and was not checked against the DNA. TRBV21-1 constitutes a pseudogene. The CDR3 has 17 amino acids.

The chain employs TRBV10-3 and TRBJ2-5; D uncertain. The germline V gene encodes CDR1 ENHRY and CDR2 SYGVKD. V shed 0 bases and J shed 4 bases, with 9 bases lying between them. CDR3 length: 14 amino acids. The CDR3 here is CAISESQGSETQYF. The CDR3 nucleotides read TGTGCCATCAGTGAGTCCCAAGGGTCAGAGACCCAGTACTTC.

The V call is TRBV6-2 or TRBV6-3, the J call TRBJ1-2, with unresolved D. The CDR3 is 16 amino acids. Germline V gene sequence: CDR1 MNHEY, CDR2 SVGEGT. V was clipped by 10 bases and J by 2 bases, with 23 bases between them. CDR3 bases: TGTGCCATCCGACACATATCGGACCTGATCAACTATGGCTACACCTTC. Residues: CAIRHISDLINYGYTF.

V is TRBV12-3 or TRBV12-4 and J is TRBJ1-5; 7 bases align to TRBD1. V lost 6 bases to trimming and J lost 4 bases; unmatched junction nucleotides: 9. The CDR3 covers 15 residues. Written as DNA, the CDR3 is TGTGCCAGCAGCCTGGCAGGGGGAACGAATCAGCCCCAGCATTTT. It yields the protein CASSLAGGTNQPQHF.

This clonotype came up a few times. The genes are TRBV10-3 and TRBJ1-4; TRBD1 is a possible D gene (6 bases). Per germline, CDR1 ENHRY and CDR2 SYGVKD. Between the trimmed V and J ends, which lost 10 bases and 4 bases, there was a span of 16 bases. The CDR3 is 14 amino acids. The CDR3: CASSARGVNEKLFF. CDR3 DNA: TGTGCCAGTTCCGCGAGGGGGGTTAATGAAAAACTGTTTTTT.

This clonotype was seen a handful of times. CDR3 amino acids: CSVEDRQGPEAFF. The DNA of the CDR3 is TGCAGCGTTGAAGATCGACAGGGGCCTGAAGCTTTCTTT. The V and J genes are TRBV29-1 and TRBJ1-1; TRBD1 matches 8 bases. Germline lookup yields CDR1 SQVTM and CDR2 ANQGSEA. The CDR3 consists of 13 residues. With 0 bases clipped from V and 6 bases from J, the junction kept 3 bases outside the gene matches.

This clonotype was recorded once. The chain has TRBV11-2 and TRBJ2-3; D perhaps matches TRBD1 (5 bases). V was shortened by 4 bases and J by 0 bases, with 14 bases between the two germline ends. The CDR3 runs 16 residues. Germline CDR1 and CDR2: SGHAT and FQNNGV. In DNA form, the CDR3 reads TGTGCCAGCAGCTCACTCCGACAGAGTAGCACAGATACGCAGTATTTT. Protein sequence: CASSSLRQSSTDTQYF.

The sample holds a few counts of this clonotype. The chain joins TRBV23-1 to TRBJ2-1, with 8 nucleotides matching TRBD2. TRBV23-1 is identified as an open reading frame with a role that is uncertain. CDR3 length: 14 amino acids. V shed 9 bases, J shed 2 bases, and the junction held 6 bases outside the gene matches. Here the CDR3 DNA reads TGCGCCAGTCGGGAGGGAAAACCCTACAATGAGCAGTTCTTC. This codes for CASREGKPYNEQFF.

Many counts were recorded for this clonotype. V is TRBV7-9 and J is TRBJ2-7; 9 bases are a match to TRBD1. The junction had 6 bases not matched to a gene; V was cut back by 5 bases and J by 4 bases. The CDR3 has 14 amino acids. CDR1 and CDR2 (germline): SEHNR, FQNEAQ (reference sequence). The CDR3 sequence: CASSVGQGPYEQYF. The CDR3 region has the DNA TGTGCCAGCAGCGTTGGACAGGGGCCTTACGAGCAGTACTTC.

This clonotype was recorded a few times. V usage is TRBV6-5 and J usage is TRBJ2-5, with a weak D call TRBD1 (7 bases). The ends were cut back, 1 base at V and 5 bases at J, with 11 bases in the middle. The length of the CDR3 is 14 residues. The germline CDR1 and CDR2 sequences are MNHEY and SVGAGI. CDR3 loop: CASSYLSGGETQYF. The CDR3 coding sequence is TGTGCCAGCAGTTACTTGTCAGGGGGGGAGACCCAGTACTTC.

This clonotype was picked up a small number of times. The CDR3, as DNA: TGTGCCAGCGTGGGGGACGCAGATACGCAGTATTTT. It codes for CASVGDADTQYF. This chain uses TRBV12-3 or TRBV12-4 with TRBJ2-3; D tentatively fits TRBD1 or TRBD2 (5 bases each). V was trimmed by 8 bases and J by 4 bases, leaving 10 bases between them. The CDR3 sequence is 12 residues long.

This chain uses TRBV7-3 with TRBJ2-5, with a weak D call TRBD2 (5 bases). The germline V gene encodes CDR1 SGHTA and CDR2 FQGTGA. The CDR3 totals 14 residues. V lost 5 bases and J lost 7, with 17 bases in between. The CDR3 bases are TGTGCCAGCAGCCCCGTCGGGGAGAGCGGGACCCAGTACTTC. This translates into CASSPVGESGTQYF.

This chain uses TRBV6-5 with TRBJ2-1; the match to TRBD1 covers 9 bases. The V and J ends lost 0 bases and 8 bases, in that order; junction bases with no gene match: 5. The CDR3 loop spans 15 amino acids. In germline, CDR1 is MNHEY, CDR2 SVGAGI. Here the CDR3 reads CASSYSGTGGYEQFF. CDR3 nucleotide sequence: TGTGCCAGCAGTTACTCGGGAACAGGGGGCTATGAGCAGTTCTTC.

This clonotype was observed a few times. CDR3: CASSDRVRGSNQPQHF. The CDR3 nucleotides read TGTGCCAGTAGCGACAGGGTTAGAGGTAGCAATCAGCCCCAGCATTTT. The V call is TRBV19, the J call TRBJ1-5; 7 bases align to TRBD1. The V gene end was trimmed by 6 bases and the J gene end by 0 bases; junction bases not matched to a gene: 8. CDR3 size: 16 residues. CDR1 LNHDA and CDR2 SQIVND come from the germline V gene (reference sequence).

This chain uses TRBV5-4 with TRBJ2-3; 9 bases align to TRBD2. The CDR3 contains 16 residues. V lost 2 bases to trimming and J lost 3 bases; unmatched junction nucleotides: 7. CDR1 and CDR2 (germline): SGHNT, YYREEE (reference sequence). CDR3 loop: CASSLYASGVTDTQYF. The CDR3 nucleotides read TGTGCCAGCAGCTTATATGCTAGCGGGGTAACAGATACGCAGTATTTT.

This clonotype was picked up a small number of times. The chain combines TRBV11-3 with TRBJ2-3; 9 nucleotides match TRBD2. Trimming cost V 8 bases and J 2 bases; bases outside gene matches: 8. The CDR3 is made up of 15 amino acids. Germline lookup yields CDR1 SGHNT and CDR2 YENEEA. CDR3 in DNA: TGTGCCAGCTCATGGCGGGAGGGCCCCACAGATACGCAGTATTTT. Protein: CASSWREGPTDTQYF. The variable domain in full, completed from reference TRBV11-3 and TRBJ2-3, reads EAGVVQSPRYKIIEKKQPVAFWCNPISGHNTLYWYLQNLGQGPELLIRYENEEAVDDSQLPKDRFSAERLKGVDSTLKIQPAELGDSAVYLCASSWREGPTDTQYFGPGTRLTVL.

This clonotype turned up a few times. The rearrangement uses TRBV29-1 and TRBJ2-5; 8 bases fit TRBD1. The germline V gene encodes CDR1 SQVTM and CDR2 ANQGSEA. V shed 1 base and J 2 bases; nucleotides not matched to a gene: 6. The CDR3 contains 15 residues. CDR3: CSVEGGTGPQETQYF. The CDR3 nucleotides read TGCAGCGTTGAAGGTGGGACAGGACCACAAGAGACCCAGTACTTC.

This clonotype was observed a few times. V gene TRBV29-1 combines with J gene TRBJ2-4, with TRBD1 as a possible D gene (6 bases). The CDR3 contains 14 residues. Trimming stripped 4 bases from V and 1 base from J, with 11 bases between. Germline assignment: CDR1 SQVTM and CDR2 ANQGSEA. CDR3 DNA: TGCAGCGTTGCCCCCCAGGGGGCCAAAAACATTCAGTACTTC. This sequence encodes CSVAPQGAKNIQYF.